This T cell receptor (beta chain) was sequenced during a study of blood T cell repertoires in COVID-19. This table comes from immunoSEQ multiplex PCR, and its TCRdb copy is limited to in-frame clones, with some not included. The sample yields tens of thousands of clones, around 80% seen once. The germline V gene encodes CDR1 SGHVS and CDR2 FQNEAQ. This CDR3 has 16 residues. After removal of 6 bases from V and 3 bases from J, the junction contained 10 bases not matched to a gene. The source of this sequence is an elderly man with active or convalescent COVID-19. The chain combines TRBV7-8 with TRBJ1-5; 8 nucleotides match TRBD1. The specimen sequenced was peripheral blood. Here the CDR3 DNA reads TGTGCCAGCAGACGTTCCCTGGACAGGGCCAATCAGCCCCAGCATTTT. Amino acids: CASRRSLDRANQPQHF. Full variable domain (outside the CDR3, taken from reference TRBV7-8 and TRBJ1-5): GAGVSQSPRYKVAKRGQDVALRCDPISGHVSLFWYQQALGQGPEFLTYFQNEAQLDKSGLPSDRFFAERPEGSVSTLKIQRTQQEDSAVYLCASRRSLDRANQPQHFGDGTRLSIL.